This TCR beta chain derives from a study of beta chain features in type 1 diabetes. Study results and limitations: Naive, central memory and Treg TCRB repertoires seemed to resemble each other more closely in patients than they did in healthy donors.

Of the isolated RNA, all was reverse transcribed, and so the sequenced material was expressed TCRB transcripts. Sequenced by immunoSEQ multiplex PCR; TCRdb stores in-frame clones only, minus some. The sample records 900,000 or so clones, 15% to 20% being singletons. Germline CDR1 DFQATT, CDR2 SNEGSKA (reference sequence). The V end lost 1 base, the J end lost 5 bases, and 6 bases lay between the germline ends. This CDR3 comprises 11 residues. Only a few counts were recorded for this clone. Its specificity is unknown. Other DNA sequences in this specimen translate into the identical CDR3. This rearrangement joins TRBV20-1 to TRBJ2-7; no firm D call. The sequence was obtained from a woman between 18 and 29 years old in good health. The sequenced sample consisted of naive CD4+ T cells from blood. The CDR3 nucleotides read TGCAGTGCTAGAGTCAGGAACGAGCAGTACTTC. This encodes CSARVRNEQYF.